Each of the 20 T cell receptor beta chains below was sequenced from the same sample in a study of blood T cells in healthy people across ages. Using a J-beta primer mix together with a sample-barcoded 5' primer, a second PCR was run for about 6 to 11 cycles. Via MiXCR, TCRdb re-called the 5' RACE reads, giving one row per CDR3 protein. The sample holds 700,000 to 900,000 distinct CDR3 sequences, less than 70% seen once. Sample: blood. These receptor sequences come from an elderly man in good health.

The chain is built from TRBV20-1 and TRBJ2-3, with 10 bases identical to TRBD1. Germline loops: CDR1 DFQATT, CDR2 SNEGSKA (reference sequence). The CDR3 has 13 amino acids. With 5 bases clipped from V and 4 bases from J, the junction kept 3 bases outside the gene matches. Here the CDR3 reads CSADRGPADTQYF. The CDR3, as DNA: TGCAGTGCTGACAGGGGGCCGGCAGATACGCAGTATTTT.

This clonotype was seen a few times. V gene TRBV7-2 combines with J gene TRBJ2-7, with 7 bases aligning to TRBD1. The CDR3 has 14 amino acids. The J segment lost 3 bases and the V segment lost 5 bases, leaving 7 bases of the junction unmatched. Germline-derived CDR1 and CDR2 are SGHTA and FQGNSA. CDR3 in amino acids: CASSTRGGLYEQYF. In nucleotides, the CDR3 is TGTGCCAGCAGCACCCGAGGGGGCCTCTACGAGCAGTACTTC.

This clonotype occurred once. The rearrangement uses TRBV7-2 and TRBJ1-3; D remains unclear. Germline CDR1 is SGHTA and CDR2 is FQGNSA. The CDR3 has 11 residues. Trimming removed 8 bases at V and 4 bases at J, with 6 bases between. CDR3 sequence (DNA): TGTGCCAGCCTTAGGGGAAACACCATATATTTT. Encoded protein: CASLRGNTIYF.

This clonotype has only one observation. The V and J genes are TRBV3-1 and TRBJ2-1; D not certain. The V and J ends lost 2 bases and 6 bases respectively, with 17 bases between them. Per the germline V gene, CDR1 is LGHDT and CDR2 is YNNKEL (reference sequence). This CDR3 is built from 16 residues. This CDR3 is CASSQLSPLLPNEQFF. In nucleotides, the CDR3 is TGTGCCAGCAGCCAATTAAGCCCCCTACTACCCAATGAGCAGTTCTTC.

In its sample, this clonotype was seen once. The rearrangement uses TRBV27 and TRBJ1-4; 9 bases align to TRBD1. Germline V gives CDR1 MNHEY, CDR2 SMNVEV (reference sequence). Losses at the gene ends were 8 bases for V and 7 bases for J; bases not matched to a gene: 8. This CDR3 comprises 14 residues. The CDR3 loop reads CASRLQGAREKLFF. In DNA, the CDR3 is TGTGCCAGCCGGTTACAGGGGGCGCGTGAAAAACTGTTTTTT.

The chain couples TRBV13 to TRBJ1-2, with a possible D match to TRBD1 (5 bases). Germline-derived CDR1 and CDR2 are PRHDT and FYEKMQ (reference sequence). The CDR3 is 14 amino acids. Trimming removed 3 bases at V and 6 bases at J, with 14 bases between. This CDR3 reads CASSFNLGGDGYTF. DNA for the CDR3: TGTGCCAGCAGCTTTAATCTGGGGGGTGATGGCTACACCTTC.

The chain joins TRBV7-9 to TRBJ2-5, with D hard to call. The CDR3 is made up of 14 amino acids. Trimming pared 1 base from V and 2 bases from J, leaving 8 bases between. The germline CDR1 and CDR2 sequences are SEHNR and FQNEAQ (reference sequence). The CDR3 DNA reads as TGTGCCAGCAGCTTAGGGGTGACTCAAGAGACCCAGTACTTC. Amino acid sequence: CASSLGVTQETQYF.

This chain joins TRBV11-1 and TRBJ1-6; D not certain. This CDR3 contains 17 residues. Germline values: CDR1 SGHAT, CDR2 FQDESV (reference sequence). V lost 3 bases, J lost 7 bases, and 19 bases lay in between. Here the CDR3 reads CASSFIQVGSGNSPLHF. CDR3 sequence (DNA): TGTGCCAGCAGCTTCATACAAGTGGGTTCGGGGAATTCACCCCTCCACTTT.

The CDR3 spells CASSTGTGSYGYTF. In nucleotides, the CDR3 is TGTGCCAGCAGTACCGGGACAGGTAGCTATGGCTACACCTTC. The chain links TRBV2 to TRBJ1-2, with TRBD1 matching 8 bases. The CDR3 sequence is 14 residues long. V was pared by 5 bases and J by 4 bases, with 6 bases of the junction left unmatched. Germline V gives CDR1 SNHLY, CDR2 FYNNEI.

Only a few counts were recorded for this clonotype. The chain joins TRBV18 to TRBJ1-2, with D perhaps matching TRBD1 (6 bases). The CDR3 loop spans 15 amino acids. V was shortened by 3 bases and J by 7 bases, with 18 bases between the two germline ends. CDR1 and CDR2 (germline): KGHSH, LQKENI. The CDR3 DNA reads as TGTGCCAGCTCACCGGGACTTAGACAGGAAGGTGGCTACACCTTC. Translation gives CASSPGLRQEGGYTF.

The chain uses TRBV24-1 and TRBJ2-5; 9 bases align to TRBD1. The germline V gene has CDR1 KGHDR and CDR2 SFDVKD. The CDR3 is 18 amino acids. Unmatched junction bases numbered 12, after V lost 3 bases and J lost 2 bases. The CDR3 loop reads CATSDPGTGWGRQETQYF. The DNA of the CDR3 is TGTGCCACCAGTGATCCGGGGACAGGGTGGGGACGGCAAGAGACCCAGTACTTC.

This clonotype was recorded once. The gene calls are TRBV12-3 or TRBV12-4 and TRBJ2-1, with a weak D call TRBD1 (5 bases). V lost 6 bases and J 6 bases, leaving 15 bases between the germline ends. CDR3 length: 14 amino acids. CDR3 sequence reads: CASSTADRVNEQFF. Written as DNA, the CDR3 is TGTGCCAGCAGCACCGCCGACAGAGTCAATGAGCAGTTCTTC.

This clonotype came up a few times. J is TRBJ2-1 and V is TRBV29-1; possible D gene TRBD1, 6 bases. Germline V CDR1 and CDR2: SQVTM, ANQGSEA. The CDR3 runs to 13 residues. V gave up 7 bases and J gave up 4 bases, with 14 bases separating them. CDR3 region: CSATGYSYNEQFF. The CDR3 DNA is TGCAGCGCCACAGGGTACTCATACAATGAGCAGTTCTTC.

The chain links TRBV12-5 to TRBJ1-5, with D hard to call. There are 14 residues in the CDR3. The V end was cut by 3 bases, the J end by 0 bases, with 6 bases between. Germline V CDR1 and CDR2: LGHNT, FRNRAP. As DNA, the CDR3 is TGTGCTAGTGGTTTAGACTATAGCAATCAGCCCCAGCATTTT. Translated, it gives CASGLDYSNQPQHF. The full variable domain, its missing parts supplied by reference TRBV12-5 and TRBJ1-5, is DARVTQTPRHKVTEMGQEVTMRCQPILGHNTVFWYRQTMMQGLELLAYFRNRAPLDDSGMPKDRFSAEMPDATLATLKIQPSEPRDSAVYFCASGLDYSNQPQHFGDGTRLSIL.

The chain has TRBV6-2 or TRBV6-3 and TRBJ2-7; 7 positions match TRBD1. The CDR3 totals 15 residues. Germline values: CDR1 MNHEY, CDR2 SVGEGT. Trimming took 6 bases from V and 2 from J; bases not matched to a gene: 10. The CDR3 DNA reads as TGTGCCAGCAGGGAAAGACAGGGTCACGCCTACGAGCAGTACTTC. As protein: CASRERQGHAYEQYF.

The chain is built from TRBV5-1 and TRBJ2-1; D uncertain. V lost 1 base and J lost 10, with 15 bases in between. Per germline, CDR1 SGHRS and CDR2 YFSETQ. The CDR3 spans 14 residues. CDR3 in amino acids: CASSLLGPTREQFF. In nucleotides, the CDR3 is TGCGCCAGCAGCTTGTTAGGACCAACACGGGAGCAGTTCTTC.

The chain uses TRBV7-2 and TRBJ2-7; a weak D match, TRBD1 (5 bases). The J call is doubtful: the DNA matches TRBJ2-5 better. The CDR3 contains 15 residues. Germline values: CDR1 SGHTA, CDR2 FQGNSA. CDR3 sequence: CASSPYPQGGQTQYF. As DNA, the CDR3 is TGTGCCAGCAGCCCTTACCCCCAGGGCGGCCAGACCCAGTACTTC.

V is TRBV27 and J is TRBJ2-7, with D possibly TRBD2 on 6 matching bases. The V gene's germline CDR1 is MNHEY and CDR2 SMNVEV (reference sequence). The V end lost 7 bases, the J end lost 2 bases, and 18 bases lay between the germline ends. This CDR3 spans 15 amino acids. For the CDR3, the DNA is TGTGCCAGCAAAACCTATGAGCGGGCTGCCTACGAGCAGTACTTC. Amino acids: CASKTYERAAYEQYF.

The V gene is TRBV7-2, the J gene TRBJ2-7; 8 positions match TRBD2. Germline loops: CDR1 SGHTA, CDR2 FQGNSA. V shed 4 bases, J shed 7 bases, and the junction held 18 bases outside the gene matches. The CDR3 has 17 residues. The CDR3 DNA reads as TGTGCCAGCAGCTCCCCCAACCCGGGACTAGGCCCCTCTGAGCAGTACTTC. It yields the protein CASSSPNPGLGPSEQYF.

This clonotype was seen a handful of times. V is TRBV3-1 and J is TRBJ2-7, with 11 bases aligning to TRBD2. Germline V gene data show CDR1 as LGHDT and CDR2 as YNNKEL (reference sequence). V gave up 4 bases and J gave up 3 bases; unmatched junction bases: 8. This CDR3 has 16 residues. The CDR3 sequence is CASSRVPGTSGYEQYF. The CDR3 DNA reads as TGTGCCAGCAGCCGTGTGCCGGGGACTAGCGGCTACGAGCAGTACTTC.